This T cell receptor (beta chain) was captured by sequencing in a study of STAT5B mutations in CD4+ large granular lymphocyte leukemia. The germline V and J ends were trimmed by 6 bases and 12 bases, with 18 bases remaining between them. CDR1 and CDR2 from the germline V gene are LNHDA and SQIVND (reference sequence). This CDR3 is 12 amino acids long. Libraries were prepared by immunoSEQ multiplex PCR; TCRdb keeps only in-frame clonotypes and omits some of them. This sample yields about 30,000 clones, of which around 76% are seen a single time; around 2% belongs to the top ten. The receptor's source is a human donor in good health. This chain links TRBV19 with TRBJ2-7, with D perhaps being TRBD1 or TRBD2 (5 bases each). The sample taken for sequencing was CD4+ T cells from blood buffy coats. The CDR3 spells CASSPDSGVLYF. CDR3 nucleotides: TGTGCCAGTAGCCCAGACAGCGGAGTATTGTACTTC.